The rows below give T cell receptor beta chains drawn from one sample of a study of cytomegalovirus exposure and HLA in healthy donors. The repertoire was sequenced with immunoSEQ multiplex PCR; TCRdb's copy has only in-frame clones and lacks some. The sample consists of 150,000 to 180,000 clones, roughly four fifths of them appearing once. The source material was PBMCs. These receptors were taken from a man younger than 30 in good health and CMV-seronegative. CDR3s include the opening cysteine and the closing phenylalanine or tryptophan. A D gene is named only where the DNA matches it firmly. Expanded clones get a size class; other rows say once, few or many, or leave the size out.

TRBJ2-1,.,.,TRBV6-5,CASSYSPREAHEQFF,TGTGCCAGCAGTTATTCCCCCAGGGAGGCCCATGAGCAGTTCTTC
TRBJ2-7,.,.,TRBV5-8,CASTVPTVTYEQYF,TGTGCCAGCACCGTCCCGACAGTCACCTACGAGCAGTACTTC
TRBJ2-2,.,.,TRBV5-6,CASSLARAGELFF,TGTGCCAGCAGCTTGGCTAGAGCCGGGGAGCTGTTTTTT
TRBJ1-5,.,once,TRBV28,CASSLTGRGYGPQHF,TGTGCCAGCAGTTTAACCGGACGGGGGTACGGTCCCCAGCATTTT
TRBJ1-1,.,.,TRBV7-9,CASSSLRGDTEAFF,TGTGCCAGCAGCTCCCTCAGGGGTGACACTGAAGCTTTCTTT
TRBJ2-1,.,.,TRBV7-2,CASSLDPQGYNEQFF,TGTGCCAGCAGCTTAGATCCCCAGGGCTACAATGAGCAGTTCTTC
TRBJ2-1,.,.,TRBV4-3,CASSQVIGGRGQFF,TGCGCCAGCAGCCAGGTTATAGGCGGGCGGGGTCAGTTCTTC
TRBJ1-2,.,.,TRBV6-6,CASSSLRGDYGYTF,TGTGCCAGCAGTTCCTTAAGGGGCGATTATGGCTACACCTTC
TRBJ2-3,TRBD2,.,TRBV7-9,CASSLVAGGPDTQYF,TGTGCCAGCAGCTTAGTTGCGGGAGGCCCAGATACGCAGTATTTT
TRBJ2-7,TRBD2,.,TRBV7-2,CASSLGRLASSYEQYF,TGTGCCAGCAGCTTAGGCCGACTAGCAAGCTCCTACGAGCAGTACTTC
TRBJ2-7,.,.,TRBV11-2,CASSLVVGGEQYF,TGTGCCAGCAGCTTAGTTGTCGGGGGCGAGCAGTACTTC
TRBJ2-1,.,few,TRBV7-9,CASSLQEGLYQGQFF,TGTGCCAGCAGCTTACAGGAGGGCCTTTACCAGGGGCAGTTCTTC
TRBJ2-1,TRBD1,.,TRBV7-2,CASSLVGTVNNEQFF,TGTGCCAGCAGCTTAGTGGGGACAGTTAACAATGAGCAGTTCTTC
TRBJ2-1,.,.,TRBV19,CASTSKPSPYNEQFF,TGTGCCAGTACCTCTAAACCAAGCCCGTACAATGAGCAGTTCTTC
TRBJ2-7,TRBD2,.,TRBV10-3,CAISESRTSDYEQYF,TGTGCCATCAGTGAGTCAAGGACTAGCGACTACGAGCAGTACTTC
TRBJ2-5,TRBD1,.,TRBV29-1,CSVRPGQGPQETQYF,TGCAGCGTGCGCCCGGGACAGGGGCCCCAAGAGACCCAGTACTTC
TRBJ1-2,TRBD1,.,TRBV18,CASSPRTGILSGYGYTF,TGTGCCAGCTCACCTCGGACAGGGATTCTCAGTGGCTATGGCTACACCTTC
TRBJ2-1,TRBD2,few,TRBV27,CASSPQPTGTSGTEQFF,TGTGCCAGCAGTCCACAACCTACCGGGACTAGCGGGACCGAGCAGTTCTTC
TRBJ1-3,.,.,TRBV19,CATLGNTIYF,TGTGCCACCCTCGGAAACACCATATATTTT
TRBJ2-3,TRBD1,.,TRBV5-1,CASSPELTGGFEDTQYF,TGCGCCAGCAGCCCGGAACTGACAGGGGGTTTTGAAGATACGCAGTATTTT
TRBJ1-5,.,.,TRBV7-8,CASASTFRQPQHF,TGTGCCAGCGCGTCCACCTTCAGGCAGCCCCAGCATTTT
TRBJ2-7,.,.,TRBV7-6,CASSRAGPRYEQYF,TGTGCCAGCAGTCGGGCGGGACCAAGGTACGAGCAGTACTTC
TRBJ1-5,TRBD1,few,TRBV19,CASSPGQGGLSNQPQHF,TGTGCCAGTAGTCCGGGACAGGGGGGCCTTAGTAATCAGCCCCAGCATTTT